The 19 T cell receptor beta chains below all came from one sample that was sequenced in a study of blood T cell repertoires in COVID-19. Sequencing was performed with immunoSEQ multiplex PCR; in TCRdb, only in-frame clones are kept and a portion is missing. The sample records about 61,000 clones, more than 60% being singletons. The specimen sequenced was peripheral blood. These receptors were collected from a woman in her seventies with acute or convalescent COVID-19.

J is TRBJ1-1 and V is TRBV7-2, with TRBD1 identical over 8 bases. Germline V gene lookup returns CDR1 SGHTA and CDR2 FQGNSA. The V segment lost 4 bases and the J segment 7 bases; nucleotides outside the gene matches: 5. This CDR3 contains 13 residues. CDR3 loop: CASSWDRSLEAFF. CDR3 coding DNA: TGTGCCAGCAGCTGGGACAGGAGTCTTGAAGCTTTCTTT.

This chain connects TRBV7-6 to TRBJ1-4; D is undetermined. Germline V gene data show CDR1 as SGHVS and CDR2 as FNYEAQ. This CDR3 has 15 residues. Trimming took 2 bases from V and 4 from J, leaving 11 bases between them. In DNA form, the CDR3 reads TGTGCCAGCAGCTTACAGCCAGGCTTTAATGAAAAACTGTTTTTT. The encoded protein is CASSLQPGFNEKLFF. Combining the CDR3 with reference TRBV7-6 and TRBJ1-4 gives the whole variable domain GAGVSQSPRYKVTKRGQDVALRCDPISGHVSLYWYRQALGQGPEFLTYFNYEAQQDKSGLPNDRFSAERPEGSISTLTIQRTEQRDSAMYRCASSLQPGFNEKLFFGSGTQLSVL.

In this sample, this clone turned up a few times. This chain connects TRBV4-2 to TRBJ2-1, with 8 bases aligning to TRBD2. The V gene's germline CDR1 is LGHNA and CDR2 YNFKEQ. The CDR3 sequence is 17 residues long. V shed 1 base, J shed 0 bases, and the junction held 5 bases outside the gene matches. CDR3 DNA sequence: TGTGCCAGCAGCCAAGTTTCGGGGGGGGTCTCCTACAATGAGCAGTTCTTC. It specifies CASSQVSGGVSYNEQFF.

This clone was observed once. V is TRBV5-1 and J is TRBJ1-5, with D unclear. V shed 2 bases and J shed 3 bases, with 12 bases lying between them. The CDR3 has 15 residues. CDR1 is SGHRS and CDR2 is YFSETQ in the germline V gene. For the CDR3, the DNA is TGCGCCAGCAGCTTTTTACGCAGACTCAATCAGCCCCAGCATTTT. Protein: CASSFLRRLNQPQHF.

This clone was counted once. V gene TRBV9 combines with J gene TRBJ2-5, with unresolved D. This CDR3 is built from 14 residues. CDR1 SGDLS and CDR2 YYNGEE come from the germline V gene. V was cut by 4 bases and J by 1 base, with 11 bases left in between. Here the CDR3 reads CASSSESAQETQYF. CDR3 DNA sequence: TGTGCCAGCAGCTCAGAAAGCGCCCAAGAGACCCAGTACTTC.

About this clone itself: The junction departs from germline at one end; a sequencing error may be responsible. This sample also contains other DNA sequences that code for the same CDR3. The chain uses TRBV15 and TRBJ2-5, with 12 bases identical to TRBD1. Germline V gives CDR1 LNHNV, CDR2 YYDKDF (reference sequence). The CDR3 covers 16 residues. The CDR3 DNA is TGTGCTACCAGCAGAGATTCGGGACAGGGGGCGAAGACCCAGTACTTC. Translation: CATSRDSGQGAKTQYF.

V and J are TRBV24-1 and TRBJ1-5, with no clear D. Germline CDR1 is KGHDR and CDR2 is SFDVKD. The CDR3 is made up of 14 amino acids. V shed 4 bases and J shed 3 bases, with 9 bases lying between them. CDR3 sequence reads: CATSESQVNQPQHF. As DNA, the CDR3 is TGTGCCACCAGTGAATCCCAGGTCAATCAGCCCCAGCATTTT.

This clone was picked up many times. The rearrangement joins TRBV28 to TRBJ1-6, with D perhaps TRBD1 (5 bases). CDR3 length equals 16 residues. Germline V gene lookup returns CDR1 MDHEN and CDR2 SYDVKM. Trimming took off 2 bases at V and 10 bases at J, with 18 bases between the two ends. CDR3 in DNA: TGTGCCAGCAGTTTAATCCCTGGGAACAGGCGCTCACCCCTCCACTTT. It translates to CASSLIPGNRRSPLHF.

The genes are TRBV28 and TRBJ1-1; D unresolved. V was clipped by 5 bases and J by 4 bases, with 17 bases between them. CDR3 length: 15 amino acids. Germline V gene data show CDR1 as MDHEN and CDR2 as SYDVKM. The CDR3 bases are TGTGCCAGCAGTCCAGAAACAGCACAGATCACTGAAGCTTTCTTT. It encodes CASSPETAQITEAFF.

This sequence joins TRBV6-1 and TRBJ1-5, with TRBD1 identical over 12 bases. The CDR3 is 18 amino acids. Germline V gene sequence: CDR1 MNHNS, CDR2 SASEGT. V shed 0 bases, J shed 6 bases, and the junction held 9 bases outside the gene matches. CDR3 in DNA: TGTGCCAGCAGTGAAGCGGGACAGGGGGCTAGAGTACGTCAGCCCCAGCATTTT. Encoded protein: CASSEAGQGARVRQPQHF.

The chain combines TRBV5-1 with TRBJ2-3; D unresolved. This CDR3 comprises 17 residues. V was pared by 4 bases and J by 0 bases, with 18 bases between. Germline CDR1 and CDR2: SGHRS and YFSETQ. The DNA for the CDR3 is TGCGCCAGCAGCACCGGATATACTATAACTAGCACAGATACGCAGTATTTT. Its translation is CASSTGYTITSTDTQYF. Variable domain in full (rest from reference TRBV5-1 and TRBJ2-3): KAGVTQTPRYLIKTRGQQVTLSCSPISGHRSVSWYQQTPGQGLQFLFEYFSETQRNKGNFPGRFSGRQFSNSRSEMNVSTLELGDSALYLCASSTGYTITSTDTQYFGPGTRLTVL.

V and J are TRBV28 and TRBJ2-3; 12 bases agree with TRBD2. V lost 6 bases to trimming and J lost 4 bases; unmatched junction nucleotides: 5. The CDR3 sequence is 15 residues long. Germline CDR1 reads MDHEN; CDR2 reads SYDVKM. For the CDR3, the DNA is TGTGCCAGCAGCCCCCTAGCGGGGGGGCCAGATACGCAGTATTTT. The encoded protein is CASSPLAGGPDTQYF.

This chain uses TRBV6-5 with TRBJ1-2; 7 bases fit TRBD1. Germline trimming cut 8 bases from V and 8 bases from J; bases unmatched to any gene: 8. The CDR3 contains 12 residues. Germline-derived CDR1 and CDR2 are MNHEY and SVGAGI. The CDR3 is CASAGTAGGYTF. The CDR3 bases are TGTGCCAGCGCCGGGACAGCAGGCGGCTACACCTTC.

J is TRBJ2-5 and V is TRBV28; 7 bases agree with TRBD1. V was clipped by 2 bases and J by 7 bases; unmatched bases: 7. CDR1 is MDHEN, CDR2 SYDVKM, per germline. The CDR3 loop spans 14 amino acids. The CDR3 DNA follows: TGTGCCAGCAGTTTAGAGCAGGGGGTCGGGACCCAGTACTTC. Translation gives CASSLEQGVGTQYF.

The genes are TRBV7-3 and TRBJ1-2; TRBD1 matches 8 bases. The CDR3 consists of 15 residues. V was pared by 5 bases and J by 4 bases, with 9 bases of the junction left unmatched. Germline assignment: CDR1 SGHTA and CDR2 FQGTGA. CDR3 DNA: TGTGCCAGCAGCCTTGGACAGGGTGGATCCTATGGCTACACCTTC. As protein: CASSLGQGGSYGYTF.

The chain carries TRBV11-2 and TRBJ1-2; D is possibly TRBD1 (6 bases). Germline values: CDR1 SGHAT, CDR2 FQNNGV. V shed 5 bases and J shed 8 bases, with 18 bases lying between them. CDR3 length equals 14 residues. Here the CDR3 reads CASSPSGGAGGYTF. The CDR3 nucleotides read TGTGCCAGCAGCCCCTCCGGGGGGGCGGGAGGCTACACCTTC.

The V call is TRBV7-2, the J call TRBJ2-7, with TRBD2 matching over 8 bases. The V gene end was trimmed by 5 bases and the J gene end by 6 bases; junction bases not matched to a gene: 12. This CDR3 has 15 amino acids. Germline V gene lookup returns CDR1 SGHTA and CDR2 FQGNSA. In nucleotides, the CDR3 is TGTGCCAGCAGCCCACAACGCAAGCGGGGGATCGAGCAGTACTTC. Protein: CASSPQRKRGIEQYF.

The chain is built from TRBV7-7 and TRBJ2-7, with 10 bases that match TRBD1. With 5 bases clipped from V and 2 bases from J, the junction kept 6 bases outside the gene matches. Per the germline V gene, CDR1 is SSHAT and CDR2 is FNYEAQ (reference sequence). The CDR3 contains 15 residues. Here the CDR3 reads CASSGGQGSPYEQYF. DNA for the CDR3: TGTGCCAGCAGCGGGGGACAGGGGAGTCCCTACGAGCAGTACTTC.

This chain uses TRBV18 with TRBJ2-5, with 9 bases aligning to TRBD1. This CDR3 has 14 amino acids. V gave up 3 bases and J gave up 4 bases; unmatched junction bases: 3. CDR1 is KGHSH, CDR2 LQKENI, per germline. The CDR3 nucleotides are TGTGCCAGCTCACCGGGACAGGGAGGAGAGACCCAGTACTTC. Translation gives CASSPGQGGETQYF.